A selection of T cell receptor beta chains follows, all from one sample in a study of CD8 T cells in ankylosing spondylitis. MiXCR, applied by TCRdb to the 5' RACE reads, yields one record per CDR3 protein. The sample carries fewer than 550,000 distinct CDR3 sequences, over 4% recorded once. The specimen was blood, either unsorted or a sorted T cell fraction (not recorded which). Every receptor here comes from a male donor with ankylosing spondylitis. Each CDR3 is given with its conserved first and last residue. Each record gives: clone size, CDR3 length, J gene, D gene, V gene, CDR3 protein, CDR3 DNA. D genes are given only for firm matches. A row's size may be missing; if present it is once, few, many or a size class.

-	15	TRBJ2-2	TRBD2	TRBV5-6	CAMSLGLADTGELFF	TGTGCCATGAGCTTGGGGCTAGCGGACACCGGGGAGCTGTTTTTT
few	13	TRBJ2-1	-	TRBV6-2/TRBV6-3	CASARLIYNEQFF	TGTGCTAGCGCGAGACTGATCTACAATGAGCAGTTCTTC
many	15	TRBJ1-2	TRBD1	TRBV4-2	CASSREDRESYGYTF	TGTGCCAGCAGCCGTGAAGACAGGGAGAGCTATGGCTACACCTTC
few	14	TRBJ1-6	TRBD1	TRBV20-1	CSALGGGGGSPLHF	TGCAGTGCTTTGGGAGGAGGGGGCGGGTCACCCCTCCACTTT
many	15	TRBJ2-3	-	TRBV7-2	CASSPYWTILDTQYF	TGTGCCAGCAGCCCTTACTGGACTATTCTAGATACGCAGTATTTT
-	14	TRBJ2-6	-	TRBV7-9	CASSLNDGANVLTF	TGTGCCAGCAGCTTAAATGACGGGGCCAACGTCCTGACTTTC
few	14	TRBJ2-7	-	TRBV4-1	CASSQDPPNYEQYF	TGCGCCAGCAGCCAAGATCCCCCGAACTACGAGCAGTACTTC
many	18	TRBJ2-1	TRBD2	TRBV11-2	CASSSISPREGFFNEQFF	TGTGCCAGCAGCTCTATATCCCCCCGGGAGGGTTTCTTTAATGAGCAGTTCTTC
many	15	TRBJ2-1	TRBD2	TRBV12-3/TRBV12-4	CASRPGTSVYNEQFF	TGTGCCAGCAGACCCGGGACTAGCGTTTACAATGAGCAGTTCTTC
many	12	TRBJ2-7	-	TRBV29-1	CSVQGGANEQYF	TGCAGCGTTCAAGGGGGGGCGAACGAGCAGTACTTC
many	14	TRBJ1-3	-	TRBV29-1	CSVEDRTSGNTIYF	TGCAGCGTTGAAGATAGGACCTCAGGAAACACCATATATTTT
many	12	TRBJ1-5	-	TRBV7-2	CASGPEGQPQHF	TGTGCCAGCGGACCCGAGGGACAGCCCCAGCATTTT